These 18 T cell receptor beta chains originate from one sample sequenced in a study of T cell responses to AZD1222 COVID-19 vaccine. Method: immunoSEQ multiplex PCR; TCRdb's copy keeps in-frame clones and lacks some. The data show more than 85,000 clones, 70% to 90% seen once. Specimen: peripheral blood, collected on day 0 of AZD1222 vaccination. The receptors here all came from an adult in good health.

This sequence joins TRBV19 and TRBJ1-6; D ambiguous. The length of the CDR3 is 13 residues. V lost 10 bases to trimming and J lost 0 bases, with 7 bases between them. From germline, CDR1 is LNHDA and CDR2 SQIVND (reference sequence). CDR3 in DNA: TGTGCCACCAGGAGCTCCTATAATTCACCCCTCCACTTT. Its protein product is CATRSSYNSPLHF.

The chain links TRBV10-2 to TRBJ2-5; D may match TRBD1 or TRBD2 (5 bases each). The V end lost 3 bases, the J end lost 1 base, and 15 bases lay between the germline ends. CDR3 length equals 16 residues. Germline CDR1 and CDR2: WSHSY and SAAADI. CDR3 protein: CASSDYGTQGQETQYF. Here the CDR3 DNA reads TGCGCCAGCAGTGATTACGGGACGCAGGGCCAAGAGACCCAGTACTTC.

In this sample, this clone turned up once. The chain carries TRBV15 and TRBJ2-1; 8 bases align to TRBD2. The V gene end was trimmed by 0 bases and the J gene end by 5 bases; junction bases not matched to a gene: 6. CDR1 LNHNV and CDR2 YYDKDF come from the germline V gene (reference sequence). The length of the CDR3 is 16 residues. CDR3 protein: CATSRDWLAGNNEQFF. The CDR3, as DNA: TGTGCCACCAGCAGAGATTGGCTAGCGGGTAACAATGAGCAGTTCTTC.

The chain joins TRBV7-9 to TRBJ1-1; D gene uncertain. This CDR3 has 17 residues. Per the germline V gene, CDR1 is SEHNR and CDR2 is FQNEAQ (reference sequence). With 4 bases removed from V and 2 bases from J, the gap between germline ends came to 20 bases. In nucleotides, the CDR3 is TGTGCCAGCAGCTATGGTGGGCAGTCGACATTCAACACTGAAGCTTTCTTT. Translation gives CASSYGGQSTFNTEAFF. Supplemented by reference TRBV7-9 and TRBJ1-1, the full variable domain reads DTGVSQNPRHKITKRGQNVTFRCDPISEHNRLYWYRQTLGQGPEFLTYFQNEAQLEKSRLLSDRFSAERPKGSFSTLEIQRTEQGDSAMYLCASSYGGQSTFNTEAFFGQGTRLTVV.

The J gene is TRBJ2-3, the V gene TRBV30; no definite D call. The CDR3 is made up of 11 amino acids. Germline CDR1 GTSNPN, CDR2 SVGIG (reference sequence). Trimming removed 0 bases from V and 6 bases from J, with 4 bases in between. This chain's CDR3 is CAWSVLDTQYF. In DNA form, the CDR3 reads TGTGCCTGGAGTGTACTGGATACGCAGTATTTT. The full variable domain, in which reference TRBV30 and TRBJ2-3 provide the parts outside the CDR3, is SQTIHQWPATLVQPVGSPLSLECTVEGTSNPNLYWYRQAAGRGLQLLFYSVGIGQISSEVPQNLSASRPQDRQFILSSKKLLLSDSGFYLCAWSVLDTQYFGPGTRLTVL.

This clone was found once. V is TRBV18 and J is TRBJ2-5; no reliable D call. V was pared by 3 bases and J by 1 base, with 3 bases between. The CDR3 runs 12 residues. CDR1 and CDR2 (germline): KGHSH, LQKENI. The CDR3 bases are TGTGCCAGCTCACCCCTCCAAGAGACCCAGTACTTC. Its protein product is CASSPLQETQYF. The whole variable domain, filled in from reference TRBV18 and TRBJ2-5, reads NAGVMQNPRHLVRRRGQEARLRCSPMKGHSHVYWYRQLPEEGLKFMVYLQKENIIDESGMPKERFSAEFPKEGPSILRIQQVVRGDSAAYFCASSPLQETQYFGPGTRLLVL.

V usage is TRBV3-1 (or the pseudogene TRBV3-2) and J usage is TRBJ2-7, with 9 bases lining up with TRBD2. CDR1 is LGHDT, CDR2 YNNKEL, per germline (reference sequence). The length of the CDR3 is 14 residues. V lost 10 bases to trimming and J lost 0 bases; unmatched junction nucleotides: 7. The CDR3 DNA sequence: TGTGCCACCTCCCTTAGCGGGAGCTCCTACGAGCAGTACTTC. It yields the protein CATSLSGSSYEQYF.

V is TRBV15 and J is TRBJ2-1; 8 positions match TRBD2. Germline V gene data show CDR1 as LNHNV and CDR2 as YYDKDF (reference sequence). The V and J ends lost 5 bases and 8 bases, in that order; junction bases with no gene match: 11. CDR3 length equals 15 residues. The CDR3 sequence: CATSPHLGAGDEQFF. The CDR3 DNA reads TGTGCCACCAGCCCTCACCTGGGAGCGGGAGATGAGCAGTTCTTC.

This clone was seen more than once but under ten times. This chain connects TRBV10-2 to TRBJ2-4; the match to TRBD2 covers 7 bases. The CDR3 sequence is 14 residues long. The germline V gene has CDR1 WSHSY and CDR2 SAAADI. V was clipped by 7 bases and J by 0 bases; unmatched bases: 3. The CDR3 here is CASNSGAAKNIQYF. Written as DNA, the CDR3 is TGCGCCAGCAACAGCGGGGCAGCCAAAAACATTCAGTACTTC.

The chain combines TRBV5-1 with TRBJ2-5, with a tentative D call TRBD1 (5 bases). CDR3 length: 14 residues. Between the trimmed V and J ends, which lost 0 bases and 5 bases, there was a span of 11 bases. CDR1 is SGHRS, CDR2 YFSETQ, per germline. The DNA of the CDR3 is TGCGCCAGCAGCTTGGCCAGGGTGGGGGAGACCCAGTACTTC. This sequence encodes CASSLARVGETQYF.

The rearrangement uses TRBV6-2 or TRBV6-3 and TRBJ1-1; 7 bases agree with TRBD1. After removal of 6 bases from V and 6 bases from J, the junction contained 10 bases not matched to a gene. CDR1 is MNHEY and CDR2 is SVGEGT in the germline V gene. CDR3 size: 14 residues. This CDR3 reads CASSQTGIVAEAFF. Here the CDR3 DNA reads TGTGCCAGCAGCCAGACAGGGATTGTCGCTGAAGCTTTCTTT.

The V gene is TRBV11-2, the J gene TRBJ2-1, with D perhaps being TRBD1 or TRBD2 (5 bases each). V lost 6 bases and J 9 bases, leaving 15 bases between the germline ends. The germline V gene encodes CDR1 SGHAT and CDR2 FQNNGV. CDR3 size: 13 residues. CDR3 residues: CASSGGVLGEQFF. CDR3 sequence (DNA): TGTGCCAGCAGTGGGGGAGTGTTGGGTGAGCAGTTCTTC.

The CDR3 coding sequence is TGTGCCTGGAGGGGGGACACCCAGGGGCCCCAGCATTTT. This sequence encodes CAWRGDTQGPQHF. The V call is TRBV30, the J call TRBJ1-5; tentatively, D is TRBD1 (6 bases). V shed 3 bases and J shed 9 bases, with 15 bases lying between them. The CDR3 is 13 residues long. CDR1 and CDR2 (germline): GTSNPN, SVGIG (reference sequence).

The V and J genes are TRBV27 and TRBJ2-1; D is uncertain. Trimming removed 8 bases at V and 4 bases at J, with 9 bases between. The CDR3 runs 12 residues. In germline, CDR1 is MNHEY, CDR2 SMNVEV (reference sequence). The CDR3 DNA reads TGTGCCAGCGGCCTGGGATACAATGAGCAGTTCTTC. Its protein product is CASGLGYNEQFF.

J is TRBJ1-2 and V is TRBV18, with D uncertain. CDR3 length equals 13 residues. Germline V gives CDR1 KGHSH, CDR2 LQKENI. Between the trimmed V and J ends, which lost 3 bases and 3 bases, there was a span of 8 bases. The CDR3 DNA is TGTGCCAGCTCACCGGGCCAGCACTATGGCTACACCTTC. This translates into CASSPGQHYGYTF. The full variable domain, completed using reference TRBV18 and TRBJ1-2, is NAGVMQNPRHLVRRRGQEARLRCSPMKGHSHVYWYRQLPEEGLKFMVYLQKENIIDESGMPKERFSAEFPKEGPSILRIQQVVRGDSAAYFCASSPGQHYGYTFGSGTRLTVV.

The V and J genes are TRBV6-2 or TRBV6-3 and TRBJ2-1, with D perhaps TRBD1 or TRBD2 (6 bases each). Trimming left V 5 bases short and J 9 bases short, with 17 bases between. From germline, CDR1 is MNHEY and CDR2 SVGEGT. The CDR3 spans 14 residues. The CDR3 reads CASSQPGPGAEQFF. The CDR3 bases are TGTGCCAGCAGTCAGCCGGGGCCGGGGGCTGAGCAGTTCTTC.

The chain joins TRBV9 to TRBJ2-7, with 7 nucleotides matching TRBD2. Unmatched junction bases numbered 15, after V lost 0 bases and J lost 6 bases. The CDR3 is 17 amino acids. Germline V gives CDR1 SGDLS, CDR2 YYNGEE. CDR3: CASSVDPAGNLRGEQYF. CDR3 DNA sequence: TGTGCCAGCAGCGTAGATCCAGCGGGGAATTTAAGGGGCGAGCAGTACTTC. Supplemented by reference TRBV9 and TRBJ2-7, the full variable domain reads DSGVTQTPKHLITATGQRVTLRCSPRSGDLSVYWYQQSLDQGLQFLIQYYNGEERAKGNILERFSAQQFPDLHSELNLSSLELGDSALYFCASSVDPAGNLRGEQYFGPGTRLTVT.

The J gene is TRBJ2-7, the V gene TRBV12-3 or TRBV12-4, with D perhaps matching TRBD1 or TRBD2 (5 bases each). The length of the CDR3 is 13 residues. Trimming took 2 bases from V and 6 from J, leaving 11 bases between them. The CDR3 DNA sequence: TGTGCCAGCAGTTTATCGAGGGACGGCGAGCAGTACTTC. Its translation is CASSLSRDGEQYF.